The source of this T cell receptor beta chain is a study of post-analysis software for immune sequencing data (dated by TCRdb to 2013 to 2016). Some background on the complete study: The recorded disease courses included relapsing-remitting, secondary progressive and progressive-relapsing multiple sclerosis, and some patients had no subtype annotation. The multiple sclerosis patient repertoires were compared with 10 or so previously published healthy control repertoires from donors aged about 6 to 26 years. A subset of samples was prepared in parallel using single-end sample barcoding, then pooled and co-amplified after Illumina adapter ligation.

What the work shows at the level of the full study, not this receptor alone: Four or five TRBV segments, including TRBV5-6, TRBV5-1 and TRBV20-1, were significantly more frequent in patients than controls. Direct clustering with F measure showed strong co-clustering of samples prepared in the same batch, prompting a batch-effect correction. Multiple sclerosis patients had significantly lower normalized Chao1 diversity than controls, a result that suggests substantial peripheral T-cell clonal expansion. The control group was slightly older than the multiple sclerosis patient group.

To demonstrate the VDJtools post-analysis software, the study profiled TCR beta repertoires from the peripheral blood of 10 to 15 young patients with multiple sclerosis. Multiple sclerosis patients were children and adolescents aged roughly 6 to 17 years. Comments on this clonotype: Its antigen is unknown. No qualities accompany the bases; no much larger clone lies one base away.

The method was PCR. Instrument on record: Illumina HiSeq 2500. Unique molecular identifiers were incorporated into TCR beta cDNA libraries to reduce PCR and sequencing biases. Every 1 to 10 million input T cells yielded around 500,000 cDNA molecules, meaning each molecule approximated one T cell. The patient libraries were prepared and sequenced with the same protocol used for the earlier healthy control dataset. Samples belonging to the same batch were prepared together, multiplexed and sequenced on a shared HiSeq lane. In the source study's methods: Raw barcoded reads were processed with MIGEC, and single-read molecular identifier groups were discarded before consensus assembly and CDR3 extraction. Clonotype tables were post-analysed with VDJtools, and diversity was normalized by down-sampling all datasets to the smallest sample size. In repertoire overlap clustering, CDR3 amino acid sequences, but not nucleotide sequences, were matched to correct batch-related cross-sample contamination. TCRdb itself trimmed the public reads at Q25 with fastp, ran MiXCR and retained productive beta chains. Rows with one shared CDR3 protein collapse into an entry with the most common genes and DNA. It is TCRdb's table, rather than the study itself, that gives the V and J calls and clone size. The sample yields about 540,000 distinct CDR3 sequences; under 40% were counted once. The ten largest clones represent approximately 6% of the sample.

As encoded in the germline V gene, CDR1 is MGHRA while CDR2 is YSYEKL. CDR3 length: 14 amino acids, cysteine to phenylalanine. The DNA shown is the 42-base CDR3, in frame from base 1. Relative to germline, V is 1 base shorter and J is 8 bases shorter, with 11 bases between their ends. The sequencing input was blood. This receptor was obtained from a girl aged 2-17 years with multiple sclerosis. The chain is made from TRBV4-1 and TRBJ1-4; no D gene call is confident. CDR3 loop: CASSQVRSIEKLFF. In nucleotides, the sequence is TGCGCCAGCAGCCAAGTACGTTCGATCGAAAAACTGTTTTTT.